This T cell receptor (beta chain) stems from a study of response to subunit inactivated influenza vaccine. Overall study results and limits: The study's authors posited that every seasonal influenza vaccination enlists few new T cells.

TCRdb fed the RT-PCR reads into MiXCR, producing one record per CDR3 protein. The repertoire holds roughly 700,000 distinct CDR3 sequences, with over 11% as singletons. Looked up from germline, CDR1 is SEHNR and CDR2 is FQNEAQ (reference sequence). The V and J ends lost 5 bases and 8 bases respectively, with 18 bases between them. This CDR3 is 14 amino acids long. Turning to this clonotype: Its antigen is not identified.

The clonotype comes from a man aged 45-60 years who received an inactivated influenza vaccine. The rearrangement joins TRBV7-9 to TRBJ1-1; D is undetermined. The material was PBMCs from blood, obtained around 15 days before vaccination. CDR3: CASSRNEYPHEAFF. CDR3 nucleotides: TGTGCCAGCAGCCGAAACGAGTATCCCCACGAAGCTTTCTTT.